A selection of T cell receptor beta chains follows, all from one sample in a study of vaccination and CD4 T cells after COVID-19. TCRdb re-called the PCR reads with MiXCR, one entry per CDR3 protein. The sample lists 7,500 to 10,000 distinct CDR3 sequences; about 21% were seen once. Their specific antigens are unknown. The sequences come from CD4+ T cells from blood, cultured in vitro, collected after SARS-CoV-2 vaccination. Source of these receptors: a human donor who had recovered from COVID-19. Each CDR3 is given with its conserved first and last residue. The D gene is left open where the match is weak.

d_call,v_call,cdr3_aa
NA,TRBV20-1,CSARDGVRANSNQPQHF
TRBD1,TRBV7-2,CASSPQQGGYNEQFF
NA,TRBV19,CASSTPNPSTDTQYF
TRBD1,TRBV7-9,CASSSTQGIHEQYF
NA,TRBV5-4,CASSHGTASRGEQYF
NA,TRBV18,CASSPESDTQYF
NA,TRBV18,CASSIPSGGGGQPQHF
TRBD2,TRBV7-7,CASSQRLAGSTREDTQYF
NA,TRBV19,CASSIGGYTEAFF
NA,TRBV7-2,CASSSRITDTQYF
NA,TRBV2,CASSDQGPPYNEQFF
TRBD2,TRBV10-3,CAISLAGEEETQYF
TRBD1,TRBV20-1,CSARAGTANTEAFF
NA,TRBV5-1,CASSLDGTYEQYF
TRBD1,TRBV20-1,CSAKGQGRPFRPRGNQPQHF
NA,TRBV5-6,CASSIRLSIQETQYF
TRBD1,TRBV6-1,CASSPVRDRGSGYGYTF
NA,TRBV18,CASSPIESGANVLTF
NA,TRBV7-2,CASSQGLLSTDTQYF